The 23 T cell receptor beta chains listed next were all sequenced from one sample in a study of blood T cell repertoires in COVID-19. Generated by immunoSEQ multiplex PCR, the TCRdb table keeps only in-frame clones and is missing some. The sample carries 190,000 or so clones, 86% recorded once. Sequencing used PBMCs or T cells enriched from blood (not recorded which). The receptors were sampled from a woman aged 25 to 39 who had recovered from COVID-19.

The V gene is TRBV27, the J gene TRBJ2-7; 11 nucleotides line up with TRBD2. From germline, CDR1 is MNHEY and CDR2 SMNVEV (reference sequence). This CDR3 spans 14 amino acids. With V trimmed by 2 bases and J by 3 bases, 0 bases remained unmatched. The CDR3, as DNA: TGTGCCAGCAGTTTACTAGCGGGAGGCTACGAGCAGTACTTC. Protein product: CASSLLAGGYEQYF.

The rearrangement uses TRBV5-6 and TRBJ2-1, with 10 nucleotides matching TRBD2. The CDR3 contains 15 residues. Germline loops: CDR1 SGHDT, CDR2 YYEEEE. J was trimmed by 7 bases and V by 6 bases; bases with no gene match: 10. The CDR3 coding sequence is TGTGCCAGCATCCAAGCGGGAGGGGTCGGGAATGAGCAGTTCTTC. Translation: CASIQAGGVGNEQFF.

This chain uses TRBV6-5 with TRBJ1-3; TRBD1 is a possible D gene (5 bases). The CDR3 extends over 14 amino acids. V lost 2 bases to trimming and J lost 0 bases, with 5 bases between them. Germline-derived CDR1 and CDR2 are MNHEY and SVGAGI. The CDR3 region is CASSYRGSGNTIYF. The CDR3 DNA reads as TGTGCCAGCAGTTACAGGGGCTCTGGAAACACCATATATTTT.

This rearrangement joins TRBV5-5 to TRBJ1-2; no clear D gene. Trimming shortened V by 0 bases and J by 12 bases, and 12 bases separated the two germline ends. Germline V CDR1 and CDR2: SGHKS, YYEKEE (reference sequence). The CDR3 spans 12 residues. CDR3 bases: TGTGCCAGCAGCTTGGCCTGGCAAGAGGACACCTTC. As protein: CASSLAWQEDTF.

CDR3 sequence reads: CASSWTSGWNQETQYF. The CDR3 DNA sequence: TGTGCCAGCAGCTGGACTAGCGGGTGGAACCAAGAGACCCAGTACTTC. The rearrangement uses TRBV11-2 and TRBJ2-5, with 11 bases fitting TRBD2. Germline assignment: CDR1 SGHAT and CDR2 FQNNGV. V dropped 4 bases and J dropped 0; count of bases not matched to a gene: 4. This CDR3 is 16 amino acids long. The full variable domain, its missing parts supplied by reference TRBV11-2 and TRBJ2-5, is EAGVAQSPRYKIIEKRQSVAFWCNPISGHATLYWYQQILGQGPKLLIQFQNNGVVDDSQLPKDRFSAERLKGVDSTLKIQPAKLEDSAVYLCASSWTSGWNQETQYFGPGTRLLVL.

This clone came up a few times. The chain employs TRBV11-2 and TRBJ1-4, with a weak D call TRBD1 (6 bases). This CDR3 is 14 amino acids long. Between the trimmed V and J ends, which lost 5 bases and 7 bases, there was a span of 14 bases. CDR1 SGHAT and CDR2 FQNNGV come from the germline V gene. This CDR3 reads CASSLQGGREKLFF. CDR3 in DNA: TGTGCCAGCAGCCTACAGGGAGGGCGTGAAAAACTGTTTTTT.

The CDR3 loop is CASSHTGGFYEQYF. For the CDR3, the DNA is TGTGCCAGCAGCCATACAGGGGGCTTCTACGAGCAGTACTTC. The chain is built from TRBV14 and TRBJ2-7; 9 nucleotides agree with TRBD1. There are 14 residues in the CDR3. Germline V lookup: CDR1 SGHDN, CDR2 FVKESK. Trimming took 3 bases from V and 3 from J; bases not matched to a gene: 3.

In this sample, this clone turned up once. The V call is TRBV11-2, the J call TRBJ2-7; possibly TRBD1 for D (5 bases). The CDR3 is 11 residues long. CDR1 and CDR2 from the germline V gene are SGHAT and FQNNGV. Trimming took 5 bases from V and 6 from J, leaving 8 bases between them. Here the CDR3 DNA reads TGTGCCAGCAGCCCTCAGGGCGAGCAGTACTTC. Its translation is CASSPQGEQYF.

This clone appeared once. The chain uses TRBV4-1 and TRBJ2-2; D not certain. Germline-derived CDR1 and CDR2 are MGHRA and YSYEKL. This CDR3 spans 14 amino acids. V was cut by 1 base and J by 5 bases, with 8 bases left in between. The CDR3: CASSQGPATGELFF. The DNA of the CDR3 is TGCGCCAGCAGCCAAGGCCCCGCGACCGGGGAGCTGTTTTTT.

V and J are TRBV7-6 and TRBJ2-1; 8 nucleotides agree with TRBD2. Per the germline V gene, CDR1 is SGHVS and CDR2 is FNYEAQ. V dropped 1 base and J dropped 7; count of bases not matched to a gene: 6. The CDR3 has 15 amino acids. The CDR3 DNA follows: TGTGCCAGCAGCTTAGTCGGGAGGGCCTTGAATGAGCAGTTCTTC. Its translation is CASSLVGRALNEQFF.

This chain's CDR3 is CASSQDPWAEGGTGELFF. The CDR3 nucleotides are TGTGCCAGCAGCCAAGATCCCTGGGCGGAAGGAGGAACCGGGGAGCTGTTTTTT. The chain is built from TRBV4-2 and TRBJ2-2; possibly TRBD2 for D (5 bases). Trimming cost V 0 bases and J 5 bases, with 19 bases left between them. CDR1 and CDR2 (germline): LGHNA, YNFKEQ. The CDR3 runs to 18 residues.

J is TRBJ2-3 and V is TRBV28, with D possibly TRBD2 on 5 matching bases. The CDR3 length is 16 residues. V lost 2 bases, J lost 2 bases, and 14 bases lay in between. Germline lookup yields CDR1 MDHEN and CDR2 SYDVKM. CDR3 loop: CASSLGNAGNTDTQYF. The CDR3 DNA sequence: TGTGCCAGCAGTTTAGGAAACGCGGGCAACACAGATACGCAGTATTTT.

This chain links TRBV28 with TRBJ2-7; 7 bases match TRBD1. Losses at the gene ends were 5 bases for V and 7 bases for J; bases not matched to a gene: 5. From germline, CDR1 is MDHEN and CDR2 SYDVKM. The CDR3 has 12 residues. In DNA, the CDR3 is TGTGCCAGCAGTGAGACAGGGTCAGAGCAGTACTTC. It specifies CASSETGSEQYF.

This chain uses TRBV2 with TRBJ1-2; 7 nucleotides agree with TRBD1. Germline CDR1 is SNHLY and CDR2 is FYNNEI. CDR3 length: 13 amino acids. The ends lost 8 bases at V and 6 bases at J; junction bases unmatched: 9. The CDR3 protein is CASGGQRGNGYTF. CDR3 sequence (DNA): TGTGCCAGCGGGGGACAGAGGGGAAATGGCTACACCTTC.

The chain employs TRBV10-3 and TRBJ2-7, with TRBD2 as a possible D gene (6 bases). This CDR3 is 14 amino acids long. The V gene's germline CDR1 is ENHRY and CDR2 SYGVKD. V shed 3 bases and J shed 2 bases, with 11 bases lying between them. The CDR3 coding sequence is TGTGCCATCAGTGACGACGGGAGCACCTACGAGCAGTACTTC. The encoded protein is CAISDDGSTYEQYF.

This clone has a single count. The genes are TRBV25-1 and TRBJ2-5, with D perhaps matching TRBD1 (7 bases). The CDR3 sequence is 14 residues long. Germline V gene lookup returns CDR1 MGHDK and CDR2 SYGVNS. V was pared by 7 bases and J by 4 bases, with 16 bases between. The CDR3 nucleotides read TGTGCCAGCATGAGCTTGGAGGGGGCAGAGACCCAGTACTTC. It is translated as CASMSLEGAETQYF.

The chain employs TRBV13 and TRBJ2-1, with TRBD2 matching 13 bases. Germline V gives CDR1 PRHDT, CDR2 FYEKMQ (reference sequence). The V segment lost 4 bases and the J segment 0 bases; nucleotides outside the gene matches: 12. The CDR3 runs 20 residues. CDR3 nucleotide sequence: TGTGCCAGCAGCTCCTACGCCCCTCGGACTAGCGGGAGCTCCTACAATGAGCAGTTCTTC. Translating gives CASSSYAPRTSGSSYNEQFF.

This clone was picked up one time. The gene calls are TRBV3-1 (or the pseudogene TRBV3-2) and TRBJ2-1; TRBD2 matches at 7 bases. Germline CDR1 is LGHDT and CDR2 is YNNKEL (reference sequence). V lost 5 bases, J lost 1 base, and 8 bases stayed unmatched. The CDR3 covers 16 residues. For the CDR3, the DNA is TGTGCCAGCAGCGGAAAGACTAGCTCTTCCTACAATGAGCAGTTCTTC. It specifies CASSGKTSSSYNEQFF.

The chain has TRBV7-8 and TRBJ2-7; 8 bases agree with TRBD2. There are 17 residues in the CDR3. The V and J ends lost 5 bases and 5 bases, in that order; junction bases with no gene match: 17. The V gene's germline CDR1 is SGHVS and CDR2 FQNEAQ. CDR3 bases: TGTGCCAGCAGCGCCCCTTTCAGGAGCGGGAGTTCCCACGAGCAGTACTTC. As protein: CASSAPFRSGSSHEQYF.

The chain uses TRBV2 and TRBJ2-5, with TRBD1 identical over 8 bases. CDR1 and CDR2 from the germline V gene are SNHLY and FYNNEI. Trimming took 8 bases from V and 2 from J; bases not matched to a gene: 1. The CDR3 runs to 12 residues. In nucleotides, the CDR3 is TGTGCCAGCGGACAGGGACAAGAGACCCAGTACTTC. It translates to CASGQGQETQYF.

The CDR3 sequence is CASSLPGPFRNEQFF. DNA of the CDR3: TGTGCCAGCAGCTTACCAGGGCCTTTTCGGAATGAGCAGTTCTTC. V is TRBV7-3 and J is TRBJ2-1; D is possibly TRBD1 (5 bases). The CDR3 has 15 residues. Germline V gene data show CDR1 as SGHTA and CDR2 as FQGTGA. The ends were cut back, 2 bases at V and 7 bases at J, with 15 bases in the middle.

This chain joins TRBV18 and TRBJ1-2, with unresolved D. Germline-derived CDR1 and CDR2 are KGHSH and LQKENI. This CDR3 has 14 amino acids. V shed 3 bases and J shed 0 bases, with 8 bases lying between them. The CDR3: CASSPSPANYGYTF. The DNA of the CDR3 is TGTGCCAGCTCACCGAGTCCCGCTAACTATGGCTACACCTTC.

The chain joins TRBV12-3 or TRBV12-4 to TRBJ2-5; D is perhaps TRBD2 (5 bases). V lost 4 bases and J 1 base, leaving 7 bases between the germline ends. The CDR3 has 13 amino acids. This CDR3 is CASSSGIQETQYF. The CDR3 nucleotides are TGTGCCAGCAGTTCCGGGATCCAAGAGACCCAGTACTTC.